This T cell receptor beta chain was recorded in a study of identical twins. Study observations and caveats: While abundant cord blood beta clonotypes carried fewer insertions, memory repertoires showed no such pattern.

This CDR3 comprises 15 residues. Germline CDR1 SGHRS, CDR2 YFSETQ. Trimming removed 4 bases at V and 0 bases at J, with 11 bases between. A remark on this clonotype: Its antigen is unknown.

TCRdb re-called the 5' RACE reads through MiXCR, storing one row per CDR3 protein. The sample yields more than 400,000 distinct CDR3 sequences, approximately 14% seen once. A further study also used this sample, focusing on yellow fever vaccine responses in identical twins.

This rearrangement joins TRBV5-1 to TRBJ2-4, with unresolved D. The receptor's source is a woman in her late teens or twenties in good health. Sample: CD4+ T cells sorted from blood. The CDR3 nucleotides are TGCGCCAGCAGCCCTGGTCGGCTAGCCAAAAACATTCAGTACTTC. Protein product: CASSPGRLAKNIQYF. Supplemented by reference TRBV5-1 and TRBJ2-4, the full variable domain reads KAGVTQTPRYLIKTRGQQVTLSCSPISGHRSVSWYQQTPGQGLQFLFEYFSETQRNKGNFPGRFSGRQFSNSRSEMNVSTLELGDSALYLCASSPGRLAKNIQYFGAGTRLSVL.